The 23 T cell receptor beta chains below come from one sample, sequenced in a study of regulatory T cells in long-lasting Graves disease. Construction of TCR beta libraries relied on iRepertoire HTBI primers and on Arm-PCR targeting CDR3 regions. TCRdb re-called the multiplex PCR reads through MiXCR, storing one row per CDR3 protein. The sample consists of almost 450,000 distinct CDR3 sequences, roughly 17% of them appearing once. Indicated time point: newly diagnosed GD, antithyroid drugs for less than 3 months. With RNA extracted from PBMCs as input, the TCR library was made. These sequences were also reported in another study, on T cells in Graves' hyperthyroidism and ophthalmopathy.

This material consisted of peripheral blood mononuclear cells (PBMCs), taken at new diagnosis, from a patient treated with antithyroid drugs. Source of these receptors: a young woman with Graves disease.

Many counts were recorded for this clonotype. The chain uses TRBV6-1 and TRBJ1-1, with 7 bases matching TRBD1. Germline V gives CDR1 MNHNS, CDR2 SASEGT. V dropped 3 bases and J dropped 6; count of bases not matched to a gene: 13. The CDR3 is made up of 16 amino acids. CDR3 sequence: CASSDLRQGDSSEAFF. The CDR3 DNA reads TGTGCCAGCAGTGACCTTCGACAGGGAGATTCGTCTGAAGCTTTCTTT.

This clonotype was seen ten or more times. This chain connects TRBV2 to TRBJ1-6; 9 bases map to TRBD1. The CDR3 has 13 residues. The ends lost 7 bases at V and 10 bases at J; junction bases unmatched: 5. CDR1 and CDR2 from the germline V gene are SNHLY and FYNNEI. The CDR3 DNA reads TGTGCCAGCATAGGACAGGGGATATCACCCCTCCACTTT. Translated: CASIGQGISPLHF.

The V call is TRBV6-5, the J call TRBJ1-4, with D unclear. The germline gives CDR1 MNHEY, CDR2 SVGAGI. Trimming stripped 2 bases from V and 7 bases from J, with 8 bases between. There are 13 residues in the CDR3. CDR3 DNA sequence: TGTGCCAGCAGTTACGAGTGGGGTGAAAAACTGTTTTTT. This translates into CASSYEWGEKLFF.

This clonotype was observed a few times. The chain is built from TRBV5-1 and TRBJ2-7; a weak D match, TRBD1 (6 bases). CDR3 length: 13 amino acids. Trimming removed 4 bases at V and 5 bases at J, with 13 bases between. Germline V lookup: CDR1 SGHRS, CDR2 YFSETQ. The CDR3 DNA follows: TGCGCCAGCAGCCCCCGGGACATACACGAGCAGTACTTC. Protein: CASSPRDIHEQYF.

In this sample, this clonotype turned up many times. The rearrangement joins TRBV10-3 to TRBJ2-5; D remains ambiguous. The V end lost 4 bases, the J end lost 1 base, and 1 base lay between the germline ends. This CDR3 region has 11 residues. The germline V gene encodes CDR1 ENHRY and CDR2 SYGVKD. The CDR3 nucleotides read TGTGCCATCAGTGCCCAAGAGACCCAGTACTTC. This gives the protein CAISAQETQYF.

This clonotype was detected many times. V is TRBV12-5 and J is TRBJ1-2, with 8 positions matching TRBD1. The CDR3 is made up of 12 amino acids. Trimming removed 6 bases from V and 5 bases from J; junction bases left unmatched: 2. Germline-derived CDR1 and CDR2 are LGHNT and FRNRAP. The DNA for the CDR3 is TGTGCTAGTGGGGGGACAGGTTATGGCTACACCTTC. It codes for CASGGTGYGYTF.

This clonotype was found many times. The chain joins TRBV7-8 to TRBJ2-3; perhaps TRBD2 as D (5 bases). Germline V gene sequence: CDR1 SGHVS, CDR2 FQNEAQ. This CDR3 spans 17 amino acids. V was trimmed by 0 bases and J by 2 bases, leaving 15 bases between them. The CDR3 loop is CASSLAGPLRDTDTQYF. The CDR3 DNA reads as TGTGCCAGCAGCTTAGCGGGCCCTCTCCGGGACACAGATACGCAGTATTTT.

The CDR3 loop is CASSYSGQIAKNIQYF. The CDR3 nucleotides read TGTGCCAGCAGTTATTCGGGACAGATAGCCAAAAACATTCAGTACTTC. V is TRBV6-2 or TRBV6-3 and J is TRBJ2-4, with TRBD1 matching over 7 bases. The V segment lost 3 bases and the J segment 0 bases; nucleotides outside the gene matches: 5. Looked up from germline, CDR1 is MNHEY and CDR2 is SVGEGT. This CDR3 spans 16 amino acids.

V gene TRBV6-1 combines with J gene TRBJ1-2; TRBD1 might be the D (6 bases). This CDR3 is 14 amino acids long. Germline V lookup: CDR1 MNHNS, CDR2 SASEGT. Trimming removed 4 bases from V and 7 bases from J, with 16 bases in between. The CDR3 DNA is TGTGCCAGCAGTGCCACAACAGGGATGGGTGGCTACACCTTC. This encodes CASSATTGMGGYTF.

Turning to this clonotype: A much larger clonotype is one base distant, so this may be a read error. The J gene is TRBJ1-1, the V gene TRBV7-8; 8 bases fit TRBD1. The germline V gene encodes CDR1 SGHVS and CDR2 FQNEAQ. The CDR3 spans 16 residues. CDR3 coding DNA: TGCGCCAGCAGCCCCCGGACAGGGATGGTGAACACTGAAACTTTCTTT. Residues: CASSPRTGMVNTETFF.

The V gene is TRBV7-2, the J gene TRBJ2-2; 9 bases fit TRBD2. CDR3 length: 19 amino acids. Losses at the gene ends were 5 bases for V and 2 bases for J; bases not matched to a gene: 15. Germline CDR1 is SGHTA and CDR2 is FQGNSA. CDR3 sequence (DNA): TGTGCCAGCAGCACGGGGCGGGGGGGAAACCTACAAAACACCGGGGAGCTGTTTTTT. As protein: CASSTGRGGNLQNTGELFF.

This clonotype was recorded many times. The chain combines TRBV28 with TRBJ1-5; tentatively, D is TRBD1 (5 bases). The germline CDR1 and CDR2 sequences are MDHEN and SYDVKM. The V end was cut by 3 bases, the J end by 1 base, with 19 bases between. This CDR3 is 18 amino acids long. This CDR3 reads CASSFWFRTSASNQPQHF. The DNA for the CDR3 is TGTGCCAGCAGTTTTTGGTTTCGGACAAGCGCGAGCAATCAGCCCCAGCATTTT.

This clonotype was seen repeatedly, ten times or more. The junction departs from the called germline gene at one end, perhaps through a read error. This chain connects TRBV5-1 to TRBJ2-1; 10 positions agree with TRBD2. This CDR3 region has 15 residues. CDR1 is SGHRS and CDR2 is YFSETQ in the germline V gene. As DNA, the CDR3 is TGTGCCAGCAGCTTAGGGCTAGCGGGAGTAGACGAGCAGTTCTTC. Translation gives CASSLGLAGVDEQFF.

In this sample, this clonotype turned up many times. DNA for the CDR3: TGCAGCGTTGTGATTGGTTTCTACGAGCAGTACTTC. This codes for CSVVIGFYEQYF. This chain connects TRBV29-1 to TRBJ2-7; D uncertain. Per the germline V gene, CDR1 is SQVTM and CDR2 is ANQGSEA. V lost 4 bases and J lost 3, with 10 bases in between. This CDR3 contains 12 residues.

About this clonotype: With a much larger clone just one base away, this may be a read error. The chain links TRBV12-3 or TRBV12-4 to TRBJ1-2; 7 bases agree with TRBD1. The CDR3 has 12 residues. For the CDR3, the DNA is TGTGCCAGCAGTTTCCAGGGGGGTGGCTGCACCTTC. Protein product: CASSFQGGGCTF.

This clonotype occurred many times. The rearrangement uses TRBV11-2 and TRBJ1-1; D gene uncertain. CDR1 SGHAT and CDR2 FQNNGV come from the germline V gene. V was cut by 3 bases and J by 1 base, with 9 bases left in between. The CDR3 sequence is 14 residues long. CDR3 bases: TGTGCCAGCAGCTTGAGGGAACCGAACACTGAAGCTTTCTTT. Translation: CASSLREPNTEAFF. The full variable domain, rest sourced from reference TRBV11-2 and TRBJ1-1, is EAGVAQSPRYKIIEKRQSVAFWCNPISGHATLYWYQQILGQGPKLLIQFQNNGVVDDSQLPKDRFSAERLKGVDSTLKIQPAKLEDSAVYLCASSLREPNTEAFFGQGTRLTVV.

This chain links TRBV27 with TRBJ1-1, with TRBD1 matching over 7 bases. Trimming cost V 5 bases and J 4 bases; bases outside gene matches: 4. Germline values: CDR1 MNHEY, CDR2 SMNVEV (reference sequence). This CDR3 contains 13 residues. CDR3 in DNA: TGTGCCAGCAGTAGGTCAGGGGGCACTGAAGCTTTCTTT. Amino acid sequence: CASSRSGGTEAFF.

The chain is built from TRBV14 and TRBJ2-3, with 8 positions matching TRBD1. With V trimmed by 1 base and J by 2 bases, 11 bases remained unmatched. The CDR3 consists of 18 residues. CDR1 is SGHDN, CDR2 FVKESK, per germline. The CDR3 DNA sequence: TGTGCCAGCAGCCAAGGCTACGGACAGGGAGTTTCCACAGATACGCAGTATTTT. This sequence encodes CASSQGYGQGVSTDTQYF.

This clonotype was seen ten or more times. The gene calls are TRBV5-1 and TRBJ2-1; D not resolved. This CDR3 region has 16 residues. Looked up from germline, CDR1 is SGHRS and CDR2 is YFSETQ. The ends were cut back, 2 bases at V and 0 bases at J, with 12 bases in the middle. The CDR3 DNA reads TGCGCCAGCAGCTTAATCAAGGGTAGCTCCTACAATGAGCAGTTCTTC. Protein product: CASSLIKGSSYNEQFF.

J is TRBJ2-1 and V is TRBV27; D is uncertain. This CDR3 has 10 residues. Germline CDR1 is MNHEY and CDR2 is SMNVEV (reference sequence). V shed 9 bases and J shed 6 bases, with 6 bases lying between them. The CDR3 nucleotides read TGTGCCAGAAGGTTCAATGAGCAGTTCTTC. It translates to CARRFNEQFF.

This clonotype was recorded at least ten times. J is TRBJ1-6 and V is TRBV27; D is possibly TRBD1 (5 bases). The CDR3 sequence is 16 residues long. The germline V gene has CDR1 MNHEY and CDR2 SMNVEV (reference sequence). V was clipped by 5 bases and J by 2 bases, with 13 bases between them. CDR3 protein: CASSGRTRPYNSPLHF. DNA of the CDR3: TGTGCCAGCAGTGGCCGGACAAGGCCCTATAATTCACCCCTCCACTTT.

This clonotype has a count of ten or more. The V call is TRBV27, the J call TRBJ1-1; TRBD1 is a possible D gene (5 bases). Germline lookup yields CDR1 MNHEY and CDR2 SMNVEV (reference sequence). CDR3 size: 14 residues. V was cut by 2 bases and J by 5 bases, with 12 bases left in between. The CDR3 spells CASSLGGIGTEAFF. The CDR3 coding sequence is TGTGCCAGCAGTTTAGGGGGGATAGGGACTGAAGCTTTCTTT.

The chain has TRBV9 and TRBJ2-1, with D hard to call. Germline values: CDR1 SGDLS, CDR2 YYNGEE. This CDR3 comprises 14 residues. Trimming took 4 bases from V and 5 from J, leaving 13 bases between them. DNA of the CDR3: TGTGCCAGCAGCCGGTGGGCTCTTGACAATGAGCAGTTCTTC. It encodes CASSRWALDNEQFF. Full variable domain (missing parts from reference TRBV9 and TRBJ2-1): DSGVTQTPKHLITATGQRVTLRCSPRSGDLSVYWYQQSLDQGLQFLIQYYNGEERAKGNILERFSAQQFPDLHSELNLSSLELGDSALYFCASSRWALDNEQFFGPGTRLTVL.